Following are 9 T cell receptor beta chains from one sample sequenced in a study of blood T cells in healthy people across ages. Then a second PCR, running about 7 to 11 cycles, was carried out with a sample-barcoded 5' primer and a J-beta primer mix. Each CDR3 protein is one row after TCRdb ran MiXCR on the 5' RACE reads. The data show roughly 730,000 distinct CDR3 sequences, roughly 56% seen once. The sample was blood. These receptors were obtained from a man aged 35 to 55 in good health.

The CDR3 reads CSARGIVPYEQYF. The CDR3 region has the DNA TGCAGTGCTAGGGGTATAGTCCCCTACGAGCAGTACTTC. The chain recombines TRBV20-1 with TRBJ2-7; D is uncertain. This CDR3 has 13 residues. Germline lookup yields CDR1 DFQATT and CDR2 SNEGSKA (reference sequence). Trimming removed 3 bases at V and 2 bases at J, with 11 bases between.

J is TRBJ2-5 and V is TRBV20-1, with D perhaps matching TRBD1 (5 bases). The germline CDR1 and CDR2 sequences are DFQATT and SNEGSKA (reference sequence). The CDR3 runs 12 residues. The CDR3 DNA is TGCAGCTCATCCCAGGGAAACAATGAGCAGTACTTC. This encodes CSSSQGNNEQYF.

The chain combines TRBV5-4 with TRBJ1-2; 8 bases agree with TRBD1. Germline-derived CDR1 and CDR2 are SGHNT and YYREEE (reference sequence). The CDR3 extends over 15 amino acids. Losses at the gene ends were 3 bases for V and 9 bases for J; bases not matched to a gene: 13. The CDR3 protein is CASSWESDRERSYTF. CDR3 sequence (DNA): TGTGCCAGCAGCTGGGAATCGGACAGGGAACGTAGCTACACCTTC. Drawing the rest from reference TRBV5-4 and TRBJ1-2, the complete variable domain is ETGVTQSPTHLIKTRGQQVTLRCSSQSGHNTVSWYQQALGQGPQFIFQYYREEENGRGNFPPRFSGLQFPNYSSELNVNALELDDSALYLCASSWESDRERSYTFGSGTRLTVV.

The chain combines TRBV27 with TRBJ1-2, with unresolved D. The germline V gene has CDR1 MNHEY and CDR2 SMNVEV (reference sequence). This CDR3 spans 12 amino acids. Trimming took 5 bases from V and 3 from J, leaving 7 bases between them. In DNA, the CDR3 is TGTGCCAGCAGTCACCGGGACTATGGCTACACCTTC. It specifies CASSHRDYGYTF.

This clonotype turned up a few times. The chain couples TRBV20-1 to TRBJ1-6; no reliable D call. Trimming cost V 4 bases and J 10 bases, with 17 bases left between them. Germline V gene data show CDR1 as DFQATT and CDR2 as SNEGSKA (reference sequence). This CDR3 comprises 14 residues. The CDR3 DNA reads TGCAGTGCTACACCAGGCGTGGGATTGTCACCCCTCCACTTT. Translating gives CSATPGVGLSPLHF.

The chain couples TRBV20-1 to TRBJ1-1, with D unclear. This CDR3 has 11 residues. Trimming removed 7 bases at V and 4 bases at J, with 10 bases between. The germline CDR1 and CDR2 sequences are DFQATT and SNEGSKA (reference sequence). The CDR3 sequence: CSVPIGTEAFF. The CDR3 DNA follows: TGCAGTGTCCCGATTGGCACTGAAGCTTTCTTT.

This clonotype was recorded a few times. The chain combines TRBV5-1 with TRBJ2-7; 8 bases align to TRBD1. The germline V gene encodes CDR1 SGHRS and CDR2 YFSETQ. CDR3 length equals 14 residues. V trimming: 5 bases; J trimming: 1 base; junction bases outside the gene matches: 5. The CDR3: CASRGQGRSYEQYF. Here the CDR3 DNA reads TGCGCCAGCAGAGGACAGGGTAGATCCTACGAGCAGTACTTC.

The chain recombines TRBV10-3 with TRBJ1-2; a possible D gene is TRBD1 (5 bases). CDR1 and CDR2 from the germline V gene are ENHRY and SYGVKD. This CDR3 is built from 15 residues. The V end was cut by 0 bases, the J end by 3 bases, with 11 bases between. CDR3 nucleotide sequence: TGTGCCATCAGTGAGTCACGGCAGGGACACTATGGCTACACCTTC. Translated: CAISESRQGHYGYTF.

The rearrangement uses TRBV7-3 and TRBJ1-3; D gene unclear. V lost 5 bases, J lost 0 bases, and 11 bases lay in between. CDR3 length: 15 residues. CDR1 is SGHTA and CDR2 is FQGTGA in the germline V gene. CDR3 nucleotide sequence: TGTGCCAGCAGCCTGGACCGACACTCTGGAAACACCATATATTTT. Amino acids: CASSLDRHSGNTIYF.